This T cell receptor beta chain was observed in a study of lymphopenia after photon versus proton radiotherapy. Study results and limitations: Oligoclonal CD8+ Temra expansion after nadir drove photon patients' diversity drop. Better survival with proton therapy was suggested as possible, not demonstrated. A bigger post-nadir fall in TCR diversity correlated inversely with survival time in deceased patients.

Sequenced by immunoSEQ multiplex PCR; TCRdb stores in-frame clones only, minus some. The sample carries more than 20,000 clones, around 85% recorded once. On this clone itself: Its specificity is not known.

Germline CDR1 is SGHRS and CDR2 is YFSETQ. This CDR3 is built from 16 residues. Trimming cost V 4 bases and J 7 bases; bases outside gene matches: 9. The starting material was peripheral blood, obtained from a patient treated with photon-based radiotherapy. The sequence was collected from a man aged 30-40 years with gastric cancer. This chain joins TRBV5-1 and TRBJ2-1; 12 bases are a match to TRBD1. The CDR3 DNA is TGCGCCAGCAGCCTCCCCGGGACAGGGGGCAGGAATGAGCAGTTCTTC. Its translation is CASSLPGTGGRNEQFF. Using reference TRBV5-1 and TRBJ2-1 for the parts outside the CDR3, the full variable domain is KAGVTQTPRYLIKTRGQQVTLSCSPISGHRSVSWYQQTPGQGLQFLFEYFSETQRNKGNFPGRFSGRQFSNSRSEMNVSTLELGDSALYLCASSLPGTGGRNEQFFGPGTRLTVL.